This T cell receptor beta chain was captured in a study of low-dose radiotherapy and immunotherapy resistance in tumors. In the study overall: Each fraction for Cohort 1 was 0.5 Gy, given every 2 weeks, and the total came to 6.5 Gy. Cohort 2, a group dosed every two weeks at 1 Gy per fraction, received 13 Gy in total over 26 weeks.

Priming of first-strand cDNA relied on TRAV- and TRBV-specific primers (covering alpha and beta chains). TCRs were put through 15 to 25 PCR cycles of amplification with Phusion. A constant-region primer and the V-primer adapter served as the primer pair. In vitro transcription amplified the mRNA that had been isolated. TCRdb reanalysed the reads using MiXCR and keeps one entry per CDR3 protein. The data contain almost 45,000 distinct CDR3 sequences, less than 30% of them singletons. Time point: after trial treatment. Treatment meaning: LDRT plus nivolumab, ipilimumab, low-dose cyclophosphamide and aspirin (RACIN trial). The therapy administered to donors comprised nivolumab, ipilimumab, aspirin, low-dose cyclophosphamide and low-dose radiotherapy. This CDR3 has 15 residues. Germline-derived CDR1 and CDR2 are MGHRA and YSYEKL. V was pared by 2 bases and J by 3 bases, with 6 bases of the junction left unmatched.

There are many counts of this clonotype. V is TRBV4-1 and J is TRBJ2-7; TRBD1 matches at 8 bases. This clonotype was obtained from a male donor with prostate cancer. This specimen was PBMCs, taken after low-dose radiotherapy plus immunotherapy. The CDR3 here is CASSQQDRVGYEQYF. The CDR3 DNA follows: TGCGCCAGCAGCCAACAGGACAGGGTAGGCTACGAGCAGTACTTC.